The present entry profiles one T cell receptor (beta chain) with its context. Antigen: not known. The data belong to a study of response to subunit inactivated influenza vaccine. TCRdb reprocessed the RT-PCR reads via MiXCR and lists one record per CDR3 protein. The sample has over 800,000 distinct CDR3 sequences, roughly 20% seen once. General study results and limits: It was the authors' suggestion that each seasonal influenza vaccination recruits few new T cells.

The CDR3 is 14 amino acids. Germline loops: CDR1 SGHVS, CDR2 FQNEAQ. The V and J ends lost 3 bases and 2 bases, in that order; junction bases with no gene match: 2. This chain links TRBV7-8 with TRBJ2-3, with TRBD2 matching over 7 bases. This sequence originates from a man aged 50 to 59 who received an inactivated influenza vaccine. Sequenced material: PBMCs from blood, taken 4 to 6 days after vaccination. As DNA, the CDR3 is TGTGCCAGCAGCTTCCGGGACTACACAGATACGCAGTATTTT. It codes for CASSFRDYTDTQYF.